The T cell receptor beta chain described here comes from a study of blood T cell repertoires in COVID-19. About the study: Samples taken during acute and convalescent COVID-19 were collected in the United States, Italy and Spain.

The data were produced by immunoSEQ multiplex PCR, yet TCRdb's version contains in-frame clones alone and is incomplete. The sample yields 300,000 or so clones, 70% to 90% seen once. The germline V gene encodes CDR1 GTSNPN and CDR2 SVGIG (reference sequence). This CDR3 has 13 amino acids. Trimming cost V 0 bases and J 7 bases, with 7 bases left between them. This clonotype originated in a man in his 70s with acute or convalescent COVID-19. The sample comprised peripheral blood. V gene TRBV30 combines with J gene TRBJ1-6, with unresolved D. The DNA of the CDR3 is TGTGCCTGGAGTGTACACAGAAATTCACCCCTCCACTTT. Amino acids: CAWSVHRNSPLHF.